One T cell receptor beta chain is described in this entry. This specimen comes from a study of shared clonotypes between healthy human individuals. On sorted subsets, replicate PCRs used 150 to 250 ng DNA, or 30,000 or so T cell genomes. Clones were read by immunoSEQ multiplex PCR, and TCRdb kept only the in-frame ones, dropping some. Counted here are 2 million to 3 million clones, 90% to 95% occurring once; the ten biggest clones make up approximately 0.37%. The germline CDR1 and CDR2 sequences are SEHNR and FQNEAQ (reference sequence). CDR3 length: 17 amino acids. Trimming at V came to 5 bases and at J to 6 bases, leaving 14 bases not matched to a gene.

Material for sequencing was naive CD4+ T cells from PBMCs. Subset of the sample: CD45RA+ positively selected. The gene calls are TRBV7-9 and TRBJ1-5, with 9 bases matching TRBD1. The source is a man aged 18-30 years in good health. Some clones in this sample may be carry-over from other donors' samples. The CDR3 nucleotides are TGTGCCAGCAGCGCAGCTACCGGGACAGGGATTACTCAGCCCCAGCATTTT. Protein: CASSAATGTGITQPQHF. Full variable domain (rest looked up from reference TRBV7-9 and TRBJ1-5): DTGVSQNPRHKITKRGQNVTFRCDPISEHNRLYWYRQTLGQGPEFLTYFQNEAQLEKSRLLSDRFSAERPKGSFSTLEIQRTEQGDSAMYLCASSAATGTGITQPQHFGDGTRLSIL.